This TCR beta chain was found in a study of T cell repertoires in cytomegalovirus infection. Whole-study context: As its CMV epitopes, the study selected recently identified HLA-C-restricted and well-studied HLA-B-restricted targets. Matching HLA type, along with CMV infection, was indicated by public TCR beta signatures.

The CDR3 extends over 18 amino acids. Trimming at V came to 0 bases and at J to 2 bases, leaving 4 bases not matched to a gene. The germline CDR1 and CDR2 sequences are MNHNY and SVGAGI (reference sequence). TCRdb ran MiXCR on the reads and lists one entry per CDR3 protein. This table holds 100,000 to 150,000 distinct CDR3 sequences, about 32% found once. On this clonotype itself: Its cognate antigen is unknown.

Regarding the study as a whole: Individuals carrying CMV plus the relevant HLA were identified by cumulative frequency of public TCR beta families. Ex vivo, HLA-C-restricted CMV-specific TCR beta clonotypes prevailed over the rest of the response.

The input for sequencing was CD8+ T cells from cultured PBMCs, taken from culture after CMV antigen stimulation. This sequence was found in a human donor in good health (CMV status not recorded). Some clones in this sample may be carry-over from other donors' samples. The V gene is TRBV6-6, the J gene TRBJ2-3; 14 bases fit TRBD2. The CDR3 region has the DNA TGTGCCAGCAGTTACTCGAGACTAGCGGGGGGGGCCACAGATACGCAGTATTTT. Its protein is CASSYSRLAGGATDTQYF.